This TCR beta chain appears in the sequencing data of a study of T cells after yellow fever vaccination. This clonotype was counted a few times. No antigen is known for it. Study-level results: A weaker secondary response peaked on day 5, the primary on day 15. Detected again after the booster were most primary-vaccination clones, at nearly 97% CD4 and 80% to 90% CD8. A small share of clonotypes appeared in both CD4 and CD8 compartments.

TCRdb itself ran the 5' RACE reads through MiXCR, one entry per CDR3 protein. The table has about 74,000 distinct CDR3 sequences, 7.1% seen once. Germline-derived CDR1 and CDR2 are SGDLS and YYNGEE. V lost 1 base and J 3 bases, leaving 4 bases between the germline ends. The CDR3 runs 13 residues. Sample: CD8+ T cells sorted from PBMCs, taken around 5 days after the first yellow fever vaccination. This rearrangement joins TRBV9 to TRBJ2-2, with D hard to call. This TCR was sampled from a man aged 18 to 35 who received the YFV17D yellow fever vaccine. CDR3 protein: CASSVWDTGELFF. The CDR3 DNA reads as TGTGCCAGCAGCGTATGGGACACCGGGGAGCTGTTTTTT.